This TCR beta chain was profiled in a study of blood T cells in healthy people across ages. General observations from the study: Any changes in expanded clonotypes were possibly confounded, as donor CMV status remained unknown.

This clonotype occurred many times. Its matching antigen is unknown. Alongside a J-beta primer mix, a sample-barcoded 5' primer served in a second PCR lasting roughly 6 to 11 cycles. TCRdb re-analysed the 5' RACE reads in MiXCR, keeping a single row per CDR3 protein. This sample has approximately 940,000 distinct CDR3 sequences, with roughly 52% found just once. The CDR3 runs 14 residues. Germline loops: CDR1 SGHRS, CDR2 YFSETQ. V lost 4 bases and J lost 4; bases outside the gene matches: 3. The sample taken for sequencing was blood. The V and J genes are TRBV5-1 and TRBJ2-3, with 10 bases lining up with TRBD2. This receptor was taken from a man aged 25 to 45 in good health. In nucleotides, the CDR3 is TGCGCCAGCAGCCTAGGACTAGCGGCAGATACGCAGTATTTT. As protein: CASSLGLAADTQYF.